These 5 T cell receptor beta chains came from one sample sequenced in a study of blood T cell repertoires in COVID-19 (dated by TCRdb to about 2020). Library generation was performed with the immunoSEQ multiplex PCR assay. Held by TCRdb, this immuneACCESS table contains in-frame sequences only and omits some clones. Under half of the omission traces to an unresolved V gene where checked; the cause of the rest is unknown. The sample has about 120,000 clones on record, less than 90% of them singletons. 27% of the sample rests with the top ten. The specimen was peripheral blood. These receptors all stem from a woman older than 75 with acute or convalescent COVID-19.

The chain couples TRBV19 to TRBJ2-5; 9 nucleotides line up with TRBD2. The ends lost 8 bases at V and 5 bases at J; junction bases unmatched: 9. Germline values: CDR1 LNHDA, CDR2 SQIVND (reference sequence). The CDR3 has 14 amino acids. The CDR3 reads CASRGLAGRETQYF. CDR3 bases: TGTGCCAGTCGGGGGCTAGCGGGGCGGGAGACCCAGTACTTC.

This clone was seen only a few times. The rearrangement uses TRBV5-1 and TRBJ1-2; D possibly corresponds to TRBD1 (5 bases). V was pared by 1 base and J by 1 base, with 11 bases between. Germline V gene lookup returns CDR1 SGHRS and CDR2 YFSETQ. This CDR3 is built from 15 residues. The CDR3 DNA reads TGCGCCAGCAGCTTGACAGGACTACTTAACTATGGCTACACCTTC. Translation: CASSLTGLLNYGYTF. Based on the CDR3 plus reference TRBV5-1 and TRBJ1-2, the full variable domain is KAGVTQTPRYLIKTRGQQVTLSCSPISGHRSVSWYQQTPGQGLQFLFEYFSETQRNKGNFPGRFSGRQFSNSRSEMNVSTLELGDSALYLCASSLTGLLNYGYTFGSGTRLTVV.

The V call is TRBV5-1, the J call TRBJ2-3; D gene ambiguous. CDR1 is SGHRS and CDR2 is YFSETQ in the germline V gene. Trimming shortened V by 4 bases and J by 0 bases, and 15 bases separated the two germline ends. CDR3 length equals 16 residues. CDR3 nucleotide sequence: TGCGCCAGCAGCCCCCGCTTGCTGCGGAGCACAGATACGCAGTATTTT. Protein product: CASSPRLLRSTDTQYF.

This chain uses TRBV12-3 or TRBV12-4 with TRBJ2-2; D call uncertain. Trimming removed 5 bases at V and 6 bases at J, with 10 bases between. This CDR3 has 13 residues. This CDR3 reads CASSPYAPGELFF. The DNA for the CDR3 is TGTGCCAGCAGTCCGTATGCGCCCGGGGAGCTGTTTTTT.

V and J are TRBV2 and TRBJ1-2; 9 bases map to TRBD1. The CDR3 is made up of 15 amino acids. Germline V gene lookup returns CDR1 SNHLY and CDR2 FYNNEI. With 6 bases clipped from V and 8 bases from J, the junction kept 13 bases outside the gene matches. CDR3 region: CASSRRTGTGHGYTF. The CDR3 bases are TGTGCCAGCAGCCGCCGCACCGGGACAGGGCACGGCTACACCTTC. Filled out from reference TRBV2 and TRBJ1-2, the complete variable domain reads EPEVTQTPSHQVTQMGQEVILRCVPISNHLYFYWYRQILGQKVEFLVSFYNNEISEKSEIFDDQFSVERPDGSNFTLKIRSTKLEDSAMYFCASSRRTGTGHGYTFGSGTRLTVV.